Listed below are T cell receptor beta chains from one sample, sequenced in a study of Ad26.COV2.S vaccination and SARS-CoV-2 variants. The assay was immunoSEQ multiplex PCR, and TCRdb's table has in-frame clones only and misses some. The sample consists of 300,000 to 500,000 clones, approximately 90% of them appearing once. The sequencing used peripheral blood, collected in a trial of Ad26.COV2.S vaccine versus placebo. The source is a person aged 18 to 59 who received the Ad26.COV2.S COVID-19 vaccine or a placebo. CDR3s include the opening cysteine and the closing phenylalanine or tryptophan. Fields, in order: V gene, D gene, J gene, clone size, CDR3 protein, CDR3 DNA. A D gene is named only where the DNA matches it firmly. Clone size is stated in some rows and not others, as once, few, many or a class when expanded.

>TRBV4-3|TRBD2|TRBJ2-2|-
CASSQEAPSGGANTGELFF
TGCGCCAGCAGCCAAGAAGCGCCTAGCGGGGGGGCGAACACCGGGGAGCTGTTTTTT
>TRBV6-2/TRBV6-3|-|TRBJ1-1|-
CASSYMGGDTEAFF
TGTGCCAGCAGTTACATGGGGGGGGACACTGAAGCTTTCTTT
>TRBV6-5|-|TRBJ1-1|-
CASSQGTEAFF
TGTGCCAGCAGCCAGGGTACTGAAGCTTTCTTT
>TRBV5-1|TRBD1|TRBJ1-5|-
CASSRGDSPGGNQPQHF
TGCGCCAGCTCAAGGGGGGACAGCCCAGGAGGCAATCAGCCCCAGCATTTT
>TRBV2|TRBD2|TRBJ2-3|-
CASSTATSGGRTDTQYF
TGTGCCAGCAGTACTGCCACTAGCGGGGGGCGCACAGATACGCAGTATTTT
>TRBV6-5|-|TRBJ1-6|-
CASSPRGRSRSPLHF
TGTGCCAGCAGTCCGCGGGGCCGGAGTCGTTCACCCCTCCACTTT
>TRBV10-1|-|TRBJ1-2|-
CASSDGGPNYGYTF
TGCGCCAGTTCTGATGGGGGGCCTAACTATGGCTACACCTTC
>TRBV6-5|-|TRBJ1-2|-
CASSWTEPHYGYTF
TGTGCCAGCAGCTGGACAGAACCCCACTATGGCTACACCTTC
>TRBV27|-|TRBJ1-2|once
CASSARGGGYTF
TGTGCCAGCAGTGCCCGGGGAGGAGGCTACACCTTC
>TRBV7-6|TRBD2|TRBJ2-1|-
CASTSVGRGGRNEQFF
TGTGCCAGCACCTCGGTGGGGCGGGGGGGTCGCAATGAGCAGTTCTTC
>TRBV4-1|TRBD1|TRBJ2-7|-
CASSQAGDSHEQYF
TGCGCCAGCAGCCAGGCCGGGGACAGCCACGAGCAGTACTTC
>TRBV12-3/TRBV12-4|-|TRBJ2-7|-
CASSSSGDLLRF
TGTGCCAGCAGTTCGTCTGGAGATCTTCTACGATTC
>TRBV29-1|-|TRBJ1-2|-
CSVETGGNYGYTF
TGCAGCGTTGAGACAGGAGGAAACTATGGCTACACCTTC
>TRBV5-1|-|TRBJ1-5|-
CASSQNGASNQPQHF
TGCGCCAGCAGCCAGAATGGAGCCAGCAATCAGCCCCAGCATTTT
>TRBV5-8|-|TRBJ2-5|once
CASSADRQETQYF
TGTGCCAGCAGCGCCGACAGACAAGAGACCCAGTACTTC
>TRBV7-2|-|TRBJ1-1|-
CASSIGVGNTEAFF
TGTGCCAGCAGTATAGGGGTGGGTAACACTGAAGCTTTCTTT